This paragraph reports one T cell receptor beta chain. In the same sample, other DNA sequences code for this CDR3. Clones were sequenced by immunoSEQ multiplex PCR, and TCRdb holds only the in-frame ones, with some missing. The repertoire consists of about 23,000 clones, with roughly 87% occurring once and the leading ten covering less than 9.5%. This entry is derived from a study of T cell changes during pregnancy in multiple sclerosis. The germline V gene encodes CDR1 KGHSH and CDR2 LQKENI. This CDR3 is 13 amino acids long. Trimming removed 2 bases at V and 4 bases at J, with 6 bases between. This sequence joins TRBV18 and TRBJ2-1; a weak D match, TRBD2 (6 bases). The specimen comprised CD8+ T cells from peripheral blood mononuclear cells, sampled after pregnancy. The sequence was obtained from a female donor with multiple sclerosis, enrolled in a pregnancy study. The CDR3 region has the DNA TGTGCCAGCTCACCAGGGGGGTACAATGAGCAGTTCTTC. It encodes CASSPGGYNEQFF.